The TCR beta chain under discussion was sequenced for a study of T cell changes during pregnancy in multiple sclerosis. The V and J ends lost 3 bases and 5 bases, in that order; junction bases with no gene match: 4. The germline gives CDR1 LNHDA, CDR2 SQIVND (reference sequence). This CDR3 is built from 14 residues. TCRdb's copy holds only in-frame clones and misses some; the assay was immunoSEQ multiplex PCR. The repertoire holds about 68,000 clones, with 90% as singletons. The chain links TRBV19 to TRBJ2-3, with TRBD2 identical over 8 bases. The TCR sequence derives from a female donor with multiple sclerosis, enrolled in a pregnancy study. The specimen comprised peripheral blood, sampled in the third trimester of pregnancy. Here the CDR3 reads CASSINLAGDTQYF. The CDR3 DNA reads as TGTGCCAGTAGTATTAATCTAGCGGGAGATACGCAGTATTTT. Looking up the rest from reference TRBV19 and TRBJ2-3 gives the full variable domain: DGGITQSPKYLFRKEGQNVTLSCEQNLNHDAMYWYRQDPGQGLRLIYYSQIVNDFQKGDIAEGYSVSREKKESFPLTVTSAQKNPTAFYLCASSINLAGDTQYFGPGTRLTVL.